The rows below give T cell receptor beta chains drawn from one sample of a study of T-cell memory formation after mild COVID-19. TCRdb independently ran MiXCR on the 5' RACE reads; one entry per CDR3 protein. The sample consists of about 190,000 distinct CDR3 sequences, 18% of them appearing once. The specimen sequenced was PBMCs or a T cell subset sorted from them (not recorded which). The receptor set was obtained from an adult woman who had mild COVID-19 (a few samples of this study predate the infection). Cell type and time point are not known. CDR3s leave out the opening cysteine and the closing phenylalanine or tryptophan.

v_gene,CDR3aa
TRBV27,ASSLKRGSGNYGYT
TRBV5-5,ASSLVAYTEAF
TRBV20-1,SARGQRIRNTEAF
TRBV7-8,ASSPSGTGYNEQF
TRBV9,ASSDGLAGYETQY
TRBV20-1,SAGTSGSRYEQY
TRBV7-9,ASSLGTTHTGELF
TRBV6-2/TRBV6-3,ASRDNPYEQY
TRBV5-1,ASSLVLDRTYNEQF
TRBV29-1,SVRQGYNQPQH
TRBV7-2,ASSLPTKSDTQY
TRBV6-1,ATWVQVNQPQH
TRBV5-1,ASSLTFSDTQY
TRBV7-2,ASSPTSGGSRVETQY
TRBV7-6,ASSLRIDTDAF
TRBV6-2/TRBV6-3,ASRALAAYNEQF
TRBV15,ATSSPGQVAGYT
TRBV20-1,SASLPAGVPGEQY
TRBV29-1,SVRQGGGTYEQY
TRBV29-1,SVGTGAADSPLH
TRBV2,ASAAGGGTDTQY
TRBV12-3/TRBV12-4,ASSQDRQITEAF
TRBV6-5,ASRRNRERGQY